This TCR beta chain stems from a study of identical twins. Each CDR3 protein gets one entry after TCRdb re-called the 5' RACE reads with MiXCR. The sample contains 400,000 to 550,000 distinct CDR3 sequences, roughly 24% of which appear only once. The V end lost 5 bases, the J end lost 8 bases, and 10 bases lay between the germline ends. This CDR3 has 12 residues. Germline V gene data show CDR1 as MGHRA and CDR2 as YSYEKL. This sample was also put to use in a study of T cells expressing NK-cell markers. As reported in that work: Eight donors were sequenced, seven testing HCMV-seropositive and one testing seronegative. Several experiments confined sorting to alpha-beta TCR T cells with an anti-gamma-delta TCR antibody.

Material for sequencing was CD4+ T cells sorted from blood. The sequence was obtained from a woman aged 18-30 years in good health. J is TRBJ2-1 and V is TRBV4-1, with unresolved D. The CDR3, as DNA: TGCGCCAGCAGCTTGCGCAGTGATGAGCAGTTCTTC. Residues: CASSLRSDEQFF.